Listed here are 17 T cell receptor beta chains from one sample, sequenced in a study of cytomegalovirus exposure and HLA in healthy donors. Both 60 Vbeta primers and 13 Jbeta primers went into the PCR. Clones were read by immunoSEQ multiplex PCR, and TCRdb kept only the in-frame ones, dropping some. The sample lists a few hundred thousand clones, over 65% occurring once. Sequences were obtained from PBMCs. Receptors were obtained from a man aged 40-50 years in good health and CMV-seronegative.

The CDR3: CASTMTSQDIQYF. In DNA, the CDR3 is TGTGCCAGTACCATGACGTCCCAGGACATTCAGTACTTC. J is TRBJ2-4 and V is TRBV19, with D unresolved. Per germline, CDR1 LNHDA and CDR2 SQIVND (reference sequence). This CDR3 has 13 residues. Between the trimmed V and J ends, which lost 7 bases and 8 bases, there was a span of 15 bases.

V and J are TRBV4-2 and TRBJ1-2, with D unclear. The CDR3 loop spans 13 amino acids. The V and J ends lost 3 bases and 4 bases respectively, with 9 bases between them. The V gene's germline CDR1 is LGHNA and CDR2 YNFKEQ. This CDR3 reads CASSQAASYGYTF. As DNA, the CDR3 is TGTGCCAGCAGCCAGGCCGCATCCTATGGCTACACCTTC.

This clone was counted a few times. The gene calls are TRBV18 and TRBJ2-1; D uncertain. The CDR3 is 16 amino acids. CDR1 and CDR2 (germline): KGHSH, LQKENI. The germline V and J ends were trimmed by 3 bases and 6 bases, with 18 bases remaining between them. The CDR3 reads CASSPRDSLLINEQFF. The CDR3 nucleotides read TGTGCCAGCTCACCCAGAGATAGCCTCTTAATCAATGAGCAGTTCTTC.

This clone has a handful of counts. The V gene is TRBV30, the J gene TRBJ2-2; D is perhaps TRBD2 (5 bases). V was trimmed by 0 bases and J by 4 bases, leaving 12 bases between them. CDR1 and CDR2 from the germline V gene are GTSNPN and SVGIG (reference sequence). The CDR3 is 15 residues long. The CDR3 bases are TGTGCCTGGAGTGTACGGGATATATTCACCGGGGAGCTGTTTTTT. It specifies CAWSVRDIFTGELFF.

This chain links TRBV18 with TRBJ2-1; 10 bases are shared with TRBD2. CDR1 and CDR2 from the germline V gene are KGHSH and LQKENI. This CDR3 contains 16 residues. V was pared by 6 bases and J by 4 bases, with 9 bases of the junction left unmatched. The CDR3 loop is CASSLRLAGDYNEQFF. The CDR3 DNA sequence: TGTGCCAGCTCCCTCCGTCTAGCGGGGGATTACAATGAGCAGTTCTTC.

The rearrangement uses TRBV27 and TRBJ2-7; 9 bases align to TRBD1. The CDR3 sequence is 13 residues long. In germline, CDR1 is MNHEY, CDR2 SMNVEV (reference sequence). The ends lost 8 bases at V and 6 bases at J; junction bases unmatched: 8. The CDR3 protein is CASATGTGFEQYF. The DNA of the CDR3 is TGTGCCAGCGCCACCGGGACAGGGTTCGAGCAGTACTTC.

This rearrangement joins TRBV19 to TRBJ1-5; D is unresolved. Germline V gene lookup returns CDR1 LNHDA and CDR2 SQIVND (reference sequence). The CDR3 is 15 amino acids. V lost 5 bases and J lost 2, with 13 bases in between. Here the CDR3 DNA reads TGTGCCAGTAGTTTCGCTTCCGGGGGCAATCAGCCCCAGCATTTT. Protein sequence: CASSFASGGNQPQHF.

CDR3 loop: CAISGSGDTNTGELFF. CDR3 bases: TGTGCCATCAGTGGTAGCGGGGATACGAACACCGGGGAGCTGTTTTTT. The J gene is TRBJ2-2, the V gene TRBV10-3, with 8 bases matching TRBD2. The ends lost 4 bases at V and 0 bases at J; junction bases unmatched: 4. The CDR3 length is 16 residues. Germline CDR1 reads ENHRY; CDR2 reads SYGVKD.

The rearrangement joins TRBV7-2 to TRBJ2-7, with TRBD2 identical over 10 bases. This CDR3 comprises 15 residues. V lost 4 bases, J lost 4 bases, and 7 bases stayed unmatched. Germline V gene sequence: CDR1 SGHTA, CDR2 FQGNSA. The CDR3 region is CASSSSGRVVYEQYF. In DNA, the CDR3 is TGTGCCAGCAGCTCCAGCGGGAGGGTCGTGTACGAGCAGTACTTC.

This sequence joins TRBV7-8 and TRBJ2-7; tentatively, D is TRBD1 (5 bases). Germline V CDR1 and CDR2: SGHVS, FQNEAQ. Trimming removed 5 bases from V and 0 bases from J, with 14 bases in between. This CDR3 region has 15 residues. The CDR3 sequence: CASSQGAVSSYEQYF. The CDR3 nucleotides read TGTGCCAGCAGCCAAGGGGCTGTGAGCTCCTACGAGCAGTACTTC.

V gene TRBV6-1 combines with J gene TRBJ2-1; 7 bases line up with TRBD2. The CDR3 is made up of 14 amino acids. The J segment lost 5 bases and the V segment lost 5 bases, leaving 6 bases of the junction unmatched. Germline V lookup: CDR1 MNHNS, CDR2 SASEGT. The CDR3 DNA reads as TGTGCCAGCAGTCTAGCGGCCTACAACAATGAGCAGTTCTTC. Its protein product is CASSLAAYNNEQFF.

This sequence joins TRBV6-4 and TRBJ2-3, with 7 bases identical to TRBD2. Germline V gives CDR1 MRHNA, CDR2 SNTAGT. The CDR3 totals 15 residues. The J segment lost 3 bases and the V segment lost 4 bases, leaving 7 bases of the junction unmatched. CDR3 nucleotide sequence: TGTGCCAGCAGTGCCGGGGGGAACCCTACAGATACGCAGTATTTT. It is translated as CASSAGGNPTDTQYF.

In its sample, this clone was seen once. V gene TRBV5-3 combines with J gene TRBJ2-2; 7 nucleotides align to TRBD2. TRBV5-3 is labeled an ORF, and its function is uncertain. This CDR3 spans 15 amino acids. V dropped 3 bases and J dropped 1; count of bases not matched to a gene: 3. CDR3 protein: CARSSTSVNTGELFF. The CDR3 DNA reads as TGTGCCAGAAGCTCTACTAGCGTGAACACCGGGGAGCTGTTTTTT.

The CDR3 protein is CASSPDRASYEQYF. CDR3 coding DNA: TGTGCCAGCAGTCCGGACAGGGCCTCCTACGAGCAGTACTTC. V gene TRBV2 combines with J gene TRBJ2-7; TRBD1 matches at 8 bases. Germline-derived CDR1 and CDR2 are SNHLY and FYNNEI. The CDR3 consists of 14 residues. Trimming at V came to 5 bases and at J to 0 bases, leaving 3 bases not matched to a gene.

This clone was counted a few times. The chain recombines TRBV27 with TRBJ1-1; D possibly corresponds to TRBD1 (5 bases). CDR3 size: 14 residues. V lost 4 bases and J 0 bases, leaving 9 bases between the germline ends. The germline V gene encodes CDR1 MNHEY and CDR2 SMNVEV (reference sequence). CDR3 nucleotide sequence: TGTGCCAGCAGTTCGGGACTACTGAACACTGAAGCTTTCTTT. Its protein is CASSSGLLNTEAFF.

About this clone: Other DNA sequences in this sample translate to the same CDR3. The CDR3 coding sequence is TGTGCCAGCAGAGCTCGACAGGGGAGGTACGAGCAGTACTTC. It translates to CASRARQGRYEQYF. The rearrangement joins TRBV6-5 to TRBJ2-7; 8 bases line up with TRBD1. Trimming cost V 6 bases and J 4 bases; bases outside gene matches: 8. Germline loops: CDR1 MNHEY, CDR2 SVGAGI. The CDR3 is 14 amino acids.

CDR3 residues: CASSVTGGDYNEQFF. The CDR3 nucleotides are TGTGCCAGCAGCGTCACCGGGGGAGATTACAATGAGCAGTTCTTC. The rearrangement joins TRBV9 to TRBJ2-1; weak D call: TRBD2 (6 bases). Germline CDR1 SGDLS, CDR2 YYNGEE. V shed 2 bases and J shed 4 bases, with 13 bases lying between them. The CDR3 length is 15 residues.